What follows describes a single T cell receptor beta chain. Its antigen specificity is not known. Nothing much larger sits one base from this clone, and base qualities are not available. Library method: PCR. TCRdb shows the sequencer as Illumina HiSeq 2500. To normalize quantification of the TCRbeta repertoire, the TCR libraries were built with molecular barcoding that relied on unique molecular identifiers. The public reads were reprocessed in TCRdb via fastp at Q25 and MiXCR, keeping in-frame beta chains. For every CDR3 protein sequence, its rows merge into one entry that carries the most common genes and DNA. This sample has roughly 170,000 distinct CDR3 sequences in its table, and about 6.3% of those were observed once. The ten largest account for roughly 3% of the sample. The sample is drawn from a study of T-cell reconstitution after alpha-beta-depleted transplantation in children (dated by TCRdb to about 2016). About the investigation overall: Using TCR repertoire profiling, the study quantitatively followed how T-cell immune reconstitution unfolded in children after TCRalphabeta/CD19-depleted allogeneic hematopoietic cell transplantation.

The germline V gene (reference sequence) sets CDR1 to LGHDT and CDR2 to YNNKEL. V loses 4 bases of germline sequence and J loses 5 bases, and the interval between the two ends is 14 bases. The CDR3 contains 14 residues, cysteine and phenylalanine counted. This entry keeps only the CDR3 DNA: 42 bases, framed from base 1. The sequence derives from a human donor who donated a stem cell graft to a child with Wiskott-Aldrich syndrome. Here the chain combines TRBV3-1 and TRBJ1-2; D gene: possibly TRBD1, on 5 matching bases. The sequencing here drew on PBMCs from the stem cell graft donor, taken from the stem cell graft. Here the CDR3 is given as CASSLARGGYGYTF. The nucleotides are TGTGCCAGCAGCCTAGCGAGGGGCGGGTATGGCTACACCTTC.